This TCR beta chain derives from a study of T cell changes during pregnancy in multiple sclerosis. Assay: immunoSEQ multiplex PCR; the TCRdb copy retains only in-frame clones and omits some. The sample has about 50,000 clones, roughly 92% seen once. Trimming removed 1 base from V and 4 bases from J, with 7 bases in between. CDR1 is SEHNR and CDR2 is FQNEAQ in the germline V gene (reference sequence). The length of the CDR3 is 13 residues. The source of this sequence is a female donor with multiple sclerosis, enrolled in a pregnancy study. The sample here was CD8+ T cells from peripheral blood mononuclear cells, taken before pregnancy. The chain couples TRBV7-9 to TRBJ1-2; D gene unclear. This chain's CDR3 is CASSLGDVYGYTF. DNA for the CDR3: TGTGCCAGCAGCTTAGGAGATGTCTATGGCTACACCTTC.